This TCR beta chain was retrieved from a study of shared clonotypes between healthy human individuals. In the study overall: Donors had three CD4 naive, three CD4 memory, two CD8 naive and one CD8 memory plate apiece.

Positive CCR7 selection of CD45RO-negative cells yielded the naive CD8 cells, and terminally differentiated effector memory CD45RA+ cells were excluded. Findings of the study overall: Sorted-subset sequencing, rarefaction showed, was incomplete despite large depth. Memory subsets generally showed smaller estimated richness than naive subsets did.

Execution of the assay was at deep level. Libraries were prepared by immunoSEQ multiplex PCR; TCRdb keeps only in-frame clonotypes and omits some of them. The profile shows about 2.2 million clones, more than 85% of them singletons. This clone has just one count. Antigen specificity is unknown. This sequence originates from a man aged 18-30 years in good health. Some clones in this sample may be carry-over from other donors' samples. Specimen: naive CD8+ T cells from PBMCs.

CDR3 protein: CAISESLENEQFF. The CDR3 DNA reads TGTGCCATCAGTGAGTCCCTCGAGAATGAGCAGTTCTTC. The chain carries TRBV10-3 and TRBJ2-1; D not resolved. Germline CDR1 reads ENHRY; CDR2 reads SYGVKD. The CDR3 length is 13 residues. Trimming pared 0 bases from V and 7 bases from J, leaving 7 bases between.